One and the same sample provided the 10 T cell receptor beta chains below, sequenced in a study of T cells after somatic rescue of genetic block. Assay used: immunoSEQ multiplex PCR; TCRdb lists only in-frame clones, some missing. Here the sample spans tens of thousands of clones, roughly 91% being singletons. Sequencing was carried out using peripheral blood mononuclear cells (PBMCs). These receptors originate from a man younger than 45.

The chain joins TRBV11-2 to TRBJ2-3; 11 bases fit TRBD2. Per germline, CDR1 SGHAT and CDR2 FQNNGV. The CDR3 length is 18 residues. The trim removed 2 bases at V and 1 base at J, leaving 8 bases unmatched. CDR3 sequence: CASSLITSGRGGTDTQYF. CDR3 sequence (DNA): TGTGCCAGCAGCTTAATTACTAGCGGGAGAGGGGGCACAGATACGCAGTATTTT.

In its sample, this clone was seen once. CDR3 sequence: CASSPGQTSREQYF. In DNA, the CDR3 is TGTGCCAGCAGTCCTGGACAGACATCAAGGGAGCAGTACTTC. V gene TRBV6-6 combines with J gene TRBJ2-7, with D possibly being TRBD1 (6 bases). CDR3 length equals 14 residues. The germline V and J ends were trimmed by 5 bases and 7 bases, with 18 bases remaining between them. Germline-derived CDR1 and CDR2 are MNHNY and SVGAGI (reference sequence).

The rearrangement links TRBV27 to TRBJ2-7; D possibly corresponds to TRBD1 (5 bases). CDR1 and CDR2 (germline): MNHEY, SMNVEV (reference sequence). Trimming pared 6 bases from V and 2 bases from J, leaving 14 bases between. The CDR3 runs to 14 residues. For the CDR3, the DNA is TGTGCCAGCAGCAGAACGTGGGGCCCCTACGAGCAGTACTTC. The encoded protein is CASSRTWGPYEQYF.

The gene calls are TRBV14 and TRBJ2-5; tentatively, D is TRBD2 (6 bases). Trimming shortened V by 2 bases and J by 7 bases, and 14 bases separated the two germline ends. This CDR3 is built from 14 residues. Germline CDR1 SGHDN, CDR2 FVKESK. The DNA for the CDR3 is TGTGCCAGCAGCCAATTTAGCGGTAGTCGGACCCAGTACTTC. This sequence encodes CASSQFSGSRTQYF.

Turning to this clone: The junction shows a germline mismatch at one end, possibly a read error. CDR3 bases: TGTGTCATCAGTGACGGACAGTTCTACGAGCAGTACTTC. This encodes CVISDGQFYEQYF. This chain joins TRBV10-3 and TRBJ2-7, with D perhaps TRBD1 (6 bases). The CDR3 is made up of 13 amino acids. The germline CDR1 and CDR2 sequences are ENHRY and SYGVKD.

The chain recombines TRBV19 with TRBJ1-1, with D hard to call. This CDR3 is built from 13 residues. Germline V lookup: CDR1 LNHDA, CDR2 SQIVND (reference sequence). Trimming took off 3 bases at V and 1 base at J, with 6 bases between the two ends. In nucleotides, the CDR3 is TGTGCCAGTAGTATTGCAGCGAACACTGAAGCTTTCTTT. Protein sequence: CASSIAANTEAFF.

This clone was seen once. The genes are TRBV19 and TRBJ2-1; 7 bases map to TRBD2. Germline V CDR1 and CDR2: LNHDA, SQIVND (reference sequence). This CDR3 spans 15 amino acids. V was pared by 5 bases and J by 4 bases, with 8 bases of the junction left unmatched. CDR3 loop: CASSQERGYYNEQFF. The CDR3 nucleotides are TGTGCCAGTAGTCAGGAGCGGGGCTATTACAATGAGCAGTTCTTC.

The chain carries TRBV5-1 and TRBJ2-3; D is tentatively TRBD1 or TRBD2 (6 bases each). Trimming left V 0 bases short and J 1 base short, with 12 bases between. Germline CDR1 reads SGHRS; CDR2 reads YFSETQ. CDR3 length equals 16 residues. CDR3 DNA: TGCGCCAGCAGCTTGGAAGGGGGGCCCCGCACAGATACGCAGTATTTT. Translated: CASSLEGGPRTDTQYF.

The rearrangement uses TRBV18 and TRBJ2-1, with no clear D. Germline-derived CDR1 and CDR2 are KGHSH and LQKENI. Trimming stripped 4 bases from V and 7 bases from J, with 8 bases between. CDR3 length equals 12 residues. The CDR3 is CASSQLGNEQFF. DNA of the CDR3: TGTGCCAGCTCACAGCTCGGAAATGAGCAGTTCTTC.

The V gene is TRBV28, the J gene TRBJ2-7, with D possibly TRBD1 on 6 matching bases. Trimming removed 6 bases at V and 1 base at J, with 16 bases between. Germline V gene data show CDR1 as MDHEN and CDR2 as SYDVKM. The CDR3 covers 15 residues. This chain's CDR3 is CASSDPGQRSYEQYF. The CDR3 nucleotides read TGTGCCAGCAGCGACCCGGGACAACGATCCTACGAGCAGTACTTC.